The rows below give T cell receptor beta chains drawn from one sample of a study of early T cells in non-severe SARS-CoV-2 infection. TCRdb re-called the 5' RACE reads through MiXCR, storing one row per CDR3 protein. The repertoire consists of roughly 100,000 distinct CDR3 sequences, with less than 15% occurring once and the leading ten covering about 6.2%. The sample was whole blood. These receptors all stem from an adult who was a healthcare worker with PCR-confirmed SARS-CoV-2 infection or an uninfected control (not recorded which). Both conserved end residues are part of each CDR3. The D gene is left open where the match is weak. Size is omitted from some rows. Given values are once, few, many or a class for expanded clones.

v_gene	d_gene	abundance	j_gene	CDR3nt	CDR3aa
TRBV7-2	NA	many	TRBJ1-1	TGTGCCAGCAGCTTAGCTTCGGGTAACACTGAAGCTTTCTTT	CASSLASGNTEAFF
TRBV9	NA	NA	TRBJ1-1	TGTGCCAGCAGAAGGTACGCGGTCCCGAACACTGAAGCTTTCTTT	CASRRYAVPNTEAFF
TRBV9	TRBD1	few	TRBJ2-7	TGTGCCAGCAGCCCTGGACAGGGATTATCTAGCGAGCAGTACTTC	CASSPGQGLSSEQYF
TRBV5-1	NA	many	TRBJ2-7	TGCGCCAGCAGCCTGGGGGTTTCTCCCCACGAGCAGTACTTC	CASSLGVSPHEQYF
TRBV20-1	NA	few	TRBJ2-3	TGCAGTGCTAGTCTTAGCACAGATACGCAGTATTTT	CSASLSTDTQYF
TRBV5-1	NA	few	TRBJ2-3	TGCGCCAGCAGCTTGGCGGGACTCACTTTGGGAGATACGCAGTATTTT	CASSLAGLTLGDTQYF
TRBV10-3	TRBD1	NA	TRBJ2-1	TGTGCCATCAAATCACGGGACAGAGGTTACAATGAGCAGTTCTTC	CAIKSRDRGYNEQFF
TRBV12-3/TRBV12-4	NA	few	TRBJ1-1	TGTGCCAGCAGTTTAGCGCCGAACACTGAAGCTTTCTTT	CASSLAPNTEAFF
TRBV6-6	NA	many	TRBJ2-5	TGTGCCAGCAGTAGACTGACTCAAGAGACCCAGTACTTC	CASSRLTQETQYF
TRBV3-1	NA	many	TRBJ2-1	TGTGCCAGCAGCCAAGGGGCACTACGATACAATGAGCAGTTCTTC	CASSQGALRYNEQFF
TRBV6-5	NA	few	TRBJ1-2	TGTGCCAGCAGCGGGCAGGGACATAACTATGGCTACACCTTC	CASSGQGHNYGYTF
TRBV6-2/TRBV6-3	TRBD2	few	TRBJ2-1	TGTGCCAGCAATAGACTAGCAACCAATGAGCAGTTCTTC	CASNRLATNEQFF
TRBV6-5	NA	many	TRBJ2-5	TGTGCCAGCAGTTACTCGGGGGGTGTGAAAGAGACCCAGTACTTC	CASSYSGGVKETQYF
TRBV9	NA	many	TRBJ2-7	TGTGCCAGCAGCGTAGGGGACGGTACCTACGAGCAGTACTTC	CASSVGDGTYEQYF
TRBV20-1	TRBD2	many	TRBJ2-3	TGCAGTGCTAGTGGTCTAGCGGGAGAGGATACGCAGTATTTT	CSASGLAGEDTQYF
TRBV7-9	TRBD2	many	TRBJ2-3	TGTGCCAGCAGCCTCCTTAGCGGGACCACAGATACGCAGTATTTT	CASSLLSGTTDTQYF
TRBV7-9	TRBD1	NA	TRBJ1-1	TGTGCCAGCAGAGACCGGGACAGAGAAGCTTTCTTT	CASRDRDREAFF
TRBV29-1	NA	many	TRBJ2-2	TGCAGCGTCGATACCGGGGAGCTGTTTTTT	CSVDTGELFF
TRBV6-6	TRBD2	many	TRBJ2-1	TGTGCCAGCAGCTCCGGGACTAGCATTGAGCAGTTCTTC	CASSSGTSIEQFF
TRBV7-6	NA	NA	TRBJ2-5	TGTGCCAGCAGCTTACGACGGGAGATCGTAGAGACCCAGTACTTC	CASSLRREIVETQYF
TRBV12-3/TRBV12-4	NA	many	TRBJ2-6	TGTGCCAGCAGACCCTCGGCTGGGGCCAACGTCCTGACTTTC	CASRPSAGANVLTF